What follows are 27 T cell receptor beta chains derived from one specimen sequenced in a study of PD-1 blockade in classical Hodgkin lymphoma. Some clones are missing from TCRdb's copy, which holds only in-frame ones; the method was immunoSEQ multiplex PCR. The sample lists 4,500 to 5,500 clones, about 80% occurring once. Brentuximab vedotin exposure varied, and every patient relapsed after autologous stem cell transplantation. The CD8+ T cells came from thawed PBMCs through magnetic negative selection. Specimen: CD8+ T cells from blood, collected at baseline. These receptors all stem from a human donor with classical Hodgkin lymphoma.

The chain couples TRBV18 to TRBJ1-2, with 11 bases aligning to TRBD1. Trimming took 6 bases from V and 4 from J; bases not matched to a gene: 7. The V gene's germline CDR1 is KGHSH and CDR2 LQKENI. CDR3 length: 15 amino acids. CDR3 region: CASSSGQGVVYGYTF. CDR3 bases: TGTGCCAGCTCGTCGGGACAGGGGGTGGTCTATGGCTACACCTTC.

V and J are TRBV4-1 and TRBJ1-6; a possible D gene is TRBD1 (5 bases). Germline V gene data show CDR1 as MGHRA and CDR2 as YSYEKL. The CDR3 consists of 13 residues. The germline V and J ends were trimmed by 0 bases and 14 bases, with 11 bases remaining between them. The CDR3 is CASSQEWGRTLHF. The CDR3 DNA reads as TGCGCCAGCAGCCAAGAGTGGGGACGCACCCTCCACTTT.

Written as DNA, the CDR3 is TGTGCCAGCAGTCCCGGGACTGGGGCCTACAATGAGCAGTTCTTC. This gives the protein CASSPGTGAYNEQFF. The V call is TRBV6-5, the J call TRBJ2-1, with D perhaps matching TRBD2 (6 bases). Germline CDR1 and CDR2: MNHEY and SVGAGI. CDR3 size: 15 residues. The germline V and J ends were trimmed by 5 bases and 2 bases, with 13 bases remaining between them.

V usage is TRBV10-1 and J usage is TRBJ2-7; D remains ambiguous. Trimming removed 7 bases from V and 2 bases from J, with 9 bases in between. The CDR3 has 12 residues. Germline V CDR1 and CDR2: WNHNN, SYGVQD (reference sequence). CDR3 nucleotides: TGCGCCAGCACTGGGTCCGCCTACGAGCAGTACTTC. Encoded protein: CASTGSAYEQYF.

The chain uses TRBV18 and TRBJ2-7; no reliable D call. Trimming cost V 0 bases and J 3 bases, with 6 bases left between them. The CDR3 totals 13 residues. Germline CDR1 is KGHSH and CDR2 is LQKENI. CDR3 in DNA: TGTGCCAGCTCACCACCCGACAACTACGAGCAGTACTTC. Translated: CASSPPDNYEQYF.

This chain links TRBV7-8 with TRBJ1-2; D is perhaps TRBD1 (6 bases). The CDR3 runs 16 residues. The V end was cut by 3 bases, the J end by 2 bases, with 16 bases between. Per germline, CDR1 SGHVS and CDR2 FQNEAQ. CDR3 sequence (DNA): TGTGCCAGCAGCTTGGTTGGAAGGGGGGCCAACTATGGCTACACCTTC. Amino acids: CASSLVGRGANYGYTF.

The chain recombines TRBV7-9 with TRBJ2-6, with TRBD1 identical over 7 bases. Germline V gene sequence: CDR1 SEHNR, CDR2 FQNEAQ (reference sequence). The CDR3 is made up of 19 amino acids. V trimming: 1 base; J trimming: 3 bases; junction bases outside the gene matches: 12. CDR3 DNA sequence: TGTGCCAGCAGCTTAGATTCGACAGGGCGATCTGGTGGGGCCAACGTCCTGACTTTC. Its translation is CASSLDSTGRSGGANVLTF.

The CDR3 loop is CASSFSPWIEQYF. For the CDR3, the DNA is TGTGCCAGCAGTTTTTCGCCCTGGATCGAGCAGTACTTC. The rearrangement uses TRBV28 and TRBJ2-7; D is unresolved. This CDR3 is 13 amino acids long. Germline V CDR1 and CDR2: MDHEN, SYDVKM. With 3 bases removed from V and 6 bases from J, the gap between germline ends came to 12 bases.

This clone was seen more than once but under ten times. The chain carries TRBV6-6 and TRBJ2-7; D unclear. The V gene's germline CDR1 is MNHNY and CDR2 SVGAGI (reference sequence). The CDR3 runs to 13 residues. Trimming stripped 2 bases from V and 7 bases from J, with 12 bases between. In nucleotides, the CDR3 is TGTGCCAGCAGTTACCACCCACGGACGGAGCAGTACTTC. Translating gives CASSYHPRTEQYF.

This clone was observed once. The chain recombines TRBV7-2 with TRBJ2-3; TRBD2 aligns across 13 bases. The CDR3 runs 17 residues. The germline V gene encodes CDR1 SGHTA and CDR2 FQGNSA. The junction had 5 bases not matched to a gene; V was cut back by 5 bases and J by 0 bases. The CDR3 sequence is CASSRKGLAGSTDTQYF. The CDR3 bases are TGTGCCAGCAGCCGTAAGGGACTAGCGGGGAGCACAGATACGCAGTATTTT.

The CDR3 DNA sequence: TGTGCCAGCAGCTTCTTTCCGGTGTCTAACTATGGCTACACCTTC. It specifies CASSFFPVSNYGYTF. This chain joins TRBV5-4 and TRBJ1-2; D is uncertain. Germline CDR1 SGHNT, CDR2 YYREEE (reference sequence). The CDR3 has 15 amino acids. Trimming stripped 2 bases from V and 0 bases from J, with 11 bases between.

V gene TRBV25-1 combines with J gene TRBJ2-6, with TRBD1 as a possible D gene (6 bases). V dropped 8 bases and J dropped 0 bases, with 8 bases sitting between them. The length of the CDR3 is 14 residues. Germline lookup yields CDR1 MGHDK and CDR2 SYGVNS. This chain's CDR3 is CASEQGSGANVLTF. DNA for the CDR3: TGTGCCAGCGAACAGGGCTCTGGGGCCAACGTCCTGACTTTC.

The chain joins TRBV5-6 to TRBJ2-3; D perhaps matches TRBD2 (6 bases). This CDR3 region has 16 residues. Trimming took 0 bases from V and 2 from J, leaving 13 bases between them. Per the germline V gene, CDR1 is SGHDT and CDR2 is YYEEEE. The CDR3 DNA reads TGTGCCAGCAGCTTGGTTACTAGCACACTCACAGATACGCAGTATTTT. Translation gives CASSLVTSTLTDTQYF.

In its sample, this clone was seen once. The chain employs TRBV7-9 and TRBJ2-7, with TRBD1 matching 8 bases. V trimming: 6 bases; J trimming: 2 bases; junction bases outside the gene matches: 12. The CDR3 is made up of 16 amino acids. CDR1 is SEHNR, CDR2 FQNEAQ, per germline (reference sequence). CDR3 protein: CASRSRFQGAPYEQYF. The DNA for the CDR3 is TGTGCCAGCAGATCGAGGTTCCAGGGGGCTCCCTACGAGCAGTACTTC. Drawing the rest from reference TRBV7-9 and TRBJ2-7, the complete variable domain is DTGVSQNPRHKITKRGQNVTFRCDPISEHNRLYWYRQTLGQGPEFLTYFQNEAQLEKSRLLSDRFSAERPKGSFSTLEIQRTEQGDSAMYLCASRSRFQGAPYEQYFGPGTRLTVT.

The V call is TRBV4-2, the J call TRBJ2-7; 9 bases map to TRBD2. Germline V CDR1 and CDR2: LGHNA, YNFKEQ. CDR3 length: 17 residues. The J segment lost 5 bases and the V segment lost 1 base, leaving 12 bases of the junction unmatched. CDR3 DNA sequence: TGTGCCAGCAGCCAAGTTCCTTCGCGGGGGGGTAACCACGAGCAGTACTTC. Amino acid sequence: CASSQVPSRGGNHEQYF.

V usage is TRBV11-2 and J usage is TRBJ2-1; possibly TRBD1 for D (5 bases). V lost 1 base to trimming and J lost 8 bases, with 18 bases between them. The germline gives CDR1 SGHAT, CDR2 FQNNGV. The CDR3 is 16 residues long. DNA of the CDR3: TGTGCCAGCAGCTTAGGGGGCAGGCCGAAAAGGGATGAGCAGTTCTTC. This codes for CASSLGGRPKRDEQFF.

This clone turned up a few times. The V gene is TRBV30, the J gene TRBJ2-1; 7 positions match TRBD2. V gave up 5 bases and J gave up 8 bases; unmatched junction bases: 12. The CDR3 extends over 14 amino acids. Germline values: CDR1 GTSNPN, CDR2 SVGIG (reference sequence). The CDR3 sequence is CAWDGAGAGDEQFF. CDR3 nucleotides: TGTGCCTGGGACGGGGCGGGAGCCGGGGATGAGCAGTTCTTC.

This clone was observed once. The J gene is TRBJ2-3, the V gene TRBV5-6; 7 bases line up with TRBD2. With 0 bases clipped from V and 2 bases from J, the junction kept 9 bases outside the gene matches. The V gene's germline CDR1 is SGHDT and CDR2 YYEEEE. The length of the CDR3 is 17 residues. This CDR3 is CASSLVRDYSLTDTQYF. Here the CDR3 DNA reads TGTGCCAGCAGCTTGGTCCGGGACTACTCCCTCACAGATACGCAGTATTTT. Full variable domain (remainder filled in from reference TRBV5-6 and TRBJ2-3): DAGVTQSPTHLIKTRGQQVTLRCSPKSGHDTVSWYQQALGQGPQFIFQYYEEEERQRGNFPDRFSGHQFPNYSSELNVNALLLGDSALYLCASSLVRDYSLTDTQYFGPGTRLTVL.

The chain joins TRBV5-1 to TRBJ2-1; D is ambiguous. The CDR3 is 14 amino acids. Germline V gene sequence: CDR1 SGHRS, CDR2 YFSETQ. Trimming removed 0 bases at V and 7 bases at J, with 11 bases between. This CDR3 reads CASSLVLGINEQFF. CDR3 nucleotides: TGCGCCAGCAGCTTGGTGTTAGGCATTAATGAGCAGTTCTTC.

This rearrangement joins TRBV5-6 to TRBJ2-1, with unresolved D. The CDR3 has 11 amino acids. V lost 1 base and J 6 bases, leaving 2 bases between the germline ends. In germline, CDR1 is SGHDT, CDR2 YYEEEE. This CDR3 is CASSLSNEQFF. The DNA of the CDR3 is TGTGCCAGCAGCTTGAGCAATGAGCAGTTCTTC.

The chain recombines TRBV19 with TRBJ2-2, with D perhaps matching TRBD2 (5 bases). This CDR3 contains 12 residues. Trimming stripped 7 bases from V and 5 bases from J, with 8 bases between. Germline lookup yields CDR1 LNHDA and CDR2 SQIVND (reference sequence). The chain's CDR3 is CASNSGTGELFF. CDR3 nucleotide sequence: TGTGCCAGTAATTCGGGGACCGGGGAGCTGTTTTTT.

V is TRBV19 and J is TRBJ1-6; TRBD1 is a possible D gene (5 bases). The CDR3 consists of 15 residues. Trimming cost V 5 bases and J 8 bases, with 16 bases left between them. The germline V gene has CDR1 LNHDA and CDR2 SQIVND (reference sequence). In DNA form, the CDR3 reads TGTGCCAGTAGTTTGGGACCCACCGGACATTCACCCCTCCACTTT. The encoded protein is CASSLGPTGHSPLHF. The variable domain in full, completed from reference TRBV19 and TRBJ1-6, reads DGGITQSPKYLFRKEGQNVTLSCEQNLNHDAMYWYRQDPGQGLRLIYYSQIVNDFQKGDIAEGYSVSREKKESFPLTVTSAQKNPTAFYLCASSLGPTGHSPLHFGNGTRLTVT.

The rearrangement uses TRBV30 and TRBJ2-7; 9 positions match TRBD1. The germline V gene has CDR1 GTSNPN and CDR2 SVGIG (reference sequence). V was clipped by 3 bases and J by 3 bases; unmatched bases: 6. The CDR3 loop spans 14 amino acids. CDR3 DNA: TGTGCCTGGAGAGCCGGGACAGGGTACTACGAGCAGTACTTC. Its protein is CAWRAGTGYYEQYF.

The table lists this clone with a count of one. CDR3 region: CASSLGTSLLNEQFF. CDR3 DNA: TGTGCCAGCAGCTTAGGGACTAGTCTGTTGAATGAGCAGTTCTTC. The chain links TRBV7-6 to TRBJ2-1; 7 bases agree with TRBD2. CDR1 SGHVS and CDR2 FNYEAQ come from the germline V gene. Unmatched junction bases numbered 7, after V lost 1 base and J lost 7 bases. The CDR3 spans 15 residues.

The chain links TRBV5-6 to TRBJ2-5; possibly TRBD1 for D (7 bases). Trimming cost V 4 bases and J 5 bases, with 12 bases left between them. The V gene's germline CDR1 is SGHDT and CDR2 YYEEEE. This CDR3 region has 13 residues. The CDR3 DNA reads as TGTGCCAGCAGCCTCAGGGGGGCGGAGACCCAGTACTTC. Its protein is CASSLRGAETQYF.

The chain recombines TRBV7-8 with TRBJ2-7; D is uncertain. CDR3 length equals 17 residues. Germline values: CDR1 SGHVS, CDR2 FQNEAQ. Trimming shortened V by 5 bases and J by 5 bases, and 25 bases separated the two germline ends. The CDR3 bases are TGTGCCAGCAGCGATAGAAGATCGCGCCCGGCCCCCAACGAGCAGTACTTC. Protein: CASSDRRSRPAPNEQYF.

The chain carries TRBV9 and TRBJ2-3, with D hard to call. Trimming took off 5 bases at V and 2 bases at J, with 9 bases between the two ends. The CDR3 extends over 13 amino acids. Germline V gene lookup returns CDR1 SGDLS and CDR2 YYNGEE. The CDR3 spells CASSDSYTDTQYF. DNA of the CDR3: TGTGCCAGCAGTGACTCGTACACAGATACGCAGTATTTT.